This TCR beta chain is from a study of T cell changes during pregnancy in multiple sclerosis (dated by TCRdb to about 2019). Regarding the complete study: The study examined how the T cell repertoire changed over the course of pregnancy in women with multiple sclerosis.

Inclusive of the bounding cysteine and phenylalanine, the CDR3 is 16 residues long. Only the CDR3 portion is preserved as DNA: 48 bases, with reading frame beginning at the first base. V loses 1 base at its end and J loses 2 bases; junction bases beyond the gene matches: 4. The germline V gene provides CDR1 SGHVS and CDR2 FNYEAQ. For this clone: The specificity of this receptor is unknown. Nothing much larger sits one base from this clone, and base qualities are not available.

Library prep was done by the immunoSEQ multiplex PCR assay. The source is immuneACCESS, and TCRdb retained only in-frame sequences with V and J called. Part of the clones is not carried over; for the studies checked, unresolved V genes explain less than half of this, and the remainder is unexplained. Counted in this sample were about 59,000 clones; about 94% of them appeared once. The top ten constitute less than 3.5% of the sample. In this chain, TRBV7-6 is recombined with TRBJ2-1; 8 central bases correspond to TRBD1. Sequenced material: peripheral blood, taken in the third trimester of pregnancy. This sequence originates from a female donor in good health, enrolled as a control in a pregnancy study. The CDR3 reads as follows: CASSLGQGRPYNEQFF. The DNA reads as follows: TGTGCCAGCAGCTTAGGACAGGGGAGACCCTACAATGAGCAGTTCTTC. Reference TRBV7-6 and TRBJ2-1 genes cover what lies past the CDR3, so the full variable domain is GAGVSQSPRYKVTKRGQDVALRCDPISGHVSLYWYRQALGQGPEFLTYFNYEAQQDKSGLPNDRFSAERPEGSISTLTIQRTEQRDSAMYRCASSLGQGRPYNEQFFGPGTRLTVL.